These T cell receptor beta chains were read from a single sample in a study of blood T cells in healthy people across ages. TCRdb recomputed calls from the 5' RACE reads with MiXCR, one row per CDR3 protein. Of about 580,000 distinct CDR3 sequences listed, about 45% are singletons. Sequencing was performed on blood. These receptors all come from a man of 80 years or more in good health. The CDR3 runs from the conserved cysteine through the conserved F or W. D genes are given only for firm matches. Clone size is given for some rows only: seen once, a few or many times, or a class if the clone is expanded.

d_call: TRBD1; j_call: TRBJ2-7; clone_size: .; v_call: TRBV7-9; cdr3_length: 14; cdr3_nt: TGTGCCAGCAGCTTAGACGTACAGGGGTTTGAGCAGTACTTC; cdr3_aa: CASSLDVQGFEQYF
d_call: TRBD1; j_call: TRBJ2-1; clone_size: many; v_call: TRBV6-6; cdr3_length: 15; cdr3_nt: TGTGCCAGCAATACCGGGACAGTCTCCTACAATGAGCAGTTCTTC; cdr3_aa: CASNTGTVSYNEQFF
d_call: TRBD1; j_call: TRBJ2-1; clone_size: once; v_call: TRBV9; cdr3_length: 15; cdr3_nt: TGTGCCAGCAGCGTAGCGGGACAGGGTAGGAATGAGCAGTTCTTC; cdr3_aa: CASSVAGQGRNEQFF
d_call: .; j_call: TRBJ1-4; clone_size: .; v_call: TRBV29-1; cdr3_length: 14; cdr3_nt: TGCAGCGTGGAACCCGGGGCCGCTAATGAAAAACTGTTTTTT; cdr3_aa: CSVEPGAANEKLFF
d_call: .; j_call: TRBJ1-6; clone_size: once; v_call: TRBV25-1; cdr3_length: 13; cdr3_nt: TGTGCCAGCCGGTGGTCCTATAATTCACCCCTCCACTTT; cdr3_aa: CASRWSYNSPLHF
d_call: .; j_call: TRBJ2-7; clone_size: .; v_call: TRBV4-3; cdr3_length: 16; cdr3_nt: TGCGCCAGCAGCCAAGATCGGTTTGAAGGAGCCTACGAGCAGTACTTC; cdr3_aa: CASSQDRFEGAYEQYF
d_call: TRBD2; j_call: TRBJ2-7; clone_size: few; v_call: TRBV29-1; cdr3_length: 14; cdr3_nt: TGCAGCGTTGAAGAGACTAGCGGGAGTGGCGAGCAGTACTTC; cdr3_aa: CSVEETSGSGEQYF
d_call: .; j_call: TRBJ2-3; clone_size: .; v_call: TRBV6-5; cdr3_length: 15; cdr3_nt: TGTGCCAGCAGTCCAAGGGGACTCGTCACAGATACGCAGTATTTT; cdr3_aa: CASSPRGLVTDTQYF
d_call: TRBD1; j_call: TRBJ2-1; clone_size: many; v_call: TRBV5-1; cdr3_length: 14; cdr3_nt: TGCGCCAGCAGCACTGGACAGGGTGGAAATGAGCAGTTCTTC; cdr3_aa: CASSTGQGGNEQFF
d_call: .; j_call: TRBJ2-1; clone_size: .; v_call: TRBV12-3/TRBV12-4; cdr3_length: 16; cdr3_nt: TGTGCCAGCAGTCCACGGGACGGAGGCTCCTACAATGAGCAGTTCTTC; cdr3_aa: CASSPRDGGSYNEQFF
d_call: .; j_call: TRBJ1-2; clone_size: .; v_call: TRBV24-1; cdr3_length: 14; cdr3_nt: TGTGCCACCAGTGATCCGAGCGGGGACTATGGCTACACCTTC; cdr3_aa: CATSDPSGDYGYTF
d_call: .; j_call: TRBJ2-5; clone_size: .; v_call: TRBV7-3; cdr3_length: 15; cdr3_nt: TGTGCCAGCAGTCCAAATACCGGACGGCAAGAGACCCAGTACTTC; cdr3_aa: CASSPNTGRQETQYF
d_call: .; j_call: TRBJ1-2; clone_size: .; v_call: TRBV2; cdr3_length: 15; cdr3_nt: TGTGCCAGCATCCTTAATGGTGGAGGGGAATGTGGCTACACCTTC; cdr3_aa: CASILNGGGECGYTF
d_call: .; j_call: TRBJ2-1; clone_size: .; v_call: TRBV14; cdr3_length: 15; cdr3_nt: TGTGCCAGCAGCCAAGAAATGGCAGGGAACAATGAGCAGTTCTTC; cdr3_aa: CASSQEMAGNNEQFF
d_call: .; j_call: TRBJ1-2; clone_size: .; v_call: TRBV20-1; cdr3_length: 14; cdr3_nt: TGCAGTGCTAGAGAACACACCGCTAACTATGGCTACACCTTC; cdr3_aa: CSAREHTANYGYTF